This T cell receptor (beta chain) was sequenced for a study of early T cells in non-severe SARS-CoV-2 infection. This clonotype appeared many times. One entry per CDR3 protein results from TCRdb running MiXCR on the 5' RACE reads. The sample lists approximately 77,000 distinct CDR3 sequences, approximately 5% seen once, with approximately 7.4% in the top ten. The germline gives CDR1 SEHNR, CDR2 FQNEAQ (reference sequence). The V and J ends lost 4 bases and 9 bases, in that order; junction bases with no gene match: 13. This CDR3 has 16 residues. The specimen was whole blood, collected at baseline. The sequence was collected from an adult who was a healthcare worker with PCR-confirmed SARS-CoV-2 infection or an uninfected control (not recorded which). The V and J genes are TRBV7-9 and TRBJ2-1; 9 nucleotides line up with TRBD2. The CDR3 spells CASSSLSGRKVSEQFF. DNA of the CDR3: TGTGCCAGCAGCTCCTTAAGCGGGAGGAAGGTTAGTGAGCAGTTCTTC.